A single sample is the source of the 13 T cell receptor beta chains below, sequenced in a study of Graves' ophthalmopathy and Graves' hyperthyroidism. Amplification of the TCR beta CDR3 regions used RNA transcripts (as template). First-round RT-PCR relied on HTBI primers, and a second-round multiplex PCR came next. TCRdb reprocessed the multiplex PCR reads via MiXCR and lists one record per CDR3 protein. The sample contains more than 550,000 distinct CDR3 sequences, about 41% of which appear only once. Sequenced: peripheral blood. The receptors stem from an adult man with Graves' ophthalmopathy.

This clonotype was observed at least ten times. The chain joins TRBV14 to TRBJ2-7; 9 bases align to TRBD1. This CDR3 contains 15 residues. J was trimmed by 2 bases and V by 5 bases; bases with no gene match: 7. Looked up from germline, CDR1 is SGHDN and CDR2 is FVKESK. CDR3: CASSDGTGWAYEQYF. The CDR3 DNA reads TGTGCCAGCAGCGACGGGACAGGGTGGGCCTACGAGCAGTACTTC.

V and J are TRBV13 and TRBJ1-2; 10 bases align to TRBD1. The trim removed 4 bases at V and 4 bases at J, leaving 9 bases unmatched. Germline-derived CDR1 and CDR2 are PRHDT and FYEKMQ (reference sequence). The CDR3 length is 16 residues. The CDR3 bases are TGTGCCAGCAGCTCGCCGGGACAGGGGACTGGCTATGGCTACACCTTC. Amino acids: CASSSPGQGTGYGYTF.

This clonotype showed up many times. The V gene is TRBV20-1, the J gene TRBJ2-5; a possible D gene is TRBD2 (5 bases). V lost 4 bases, J lost 5 bases, and 11 bases lay in between. CDR3 length equals 12 residues. CDR1 DFQATT and CDR2 SNEGSKA come from the germline V gene (reference sequence). Here the CDR3 DNA reads TGCAGTGCTACCCGAGGGATGGAGACCCAGTACTTC. This encodes CSATRGMETQYF.

This clonotype was seen ten or more times. The genes are TRBV5-8 and TRBJ1-2; 9 positions match TRBD1. The V segment lost 4 bases and the J segment 8 bases; nucleotides outside the gene matches: 6. CDR3 length equals 13 residues. Germline CDR1 and CDR2: SGHTS and YDEGEE. The DNA of the CDR3 is TGTGCCAGCAGCCCACAGGGGGCTTGGGGCTACACCTTC. This translates into CASSPQGAWGYTF. Complete variable domain (other parts from reference TRBV5-8 and TRBJ1-2): EAGVTQSPTHLIKTRGQQATLRCSPISGHTSVYWYQQALGLGLQFLLWYDEGEERNRGNFPPRFSGRQFPNYSSELNVNALELEDSALYLCASSPQGAWGYTFGSGTRLTVV.

This clonotype was seen repeatedly, ten times or more. CDR3 sequence reads: CASSYLGQVGYEQYF. The CDR3 DNA reads as TGTGCCAGCAGTTACCTGGGACAGGTGGGCTACGAGCAGTACTTC. The chain carries TRBV6-6 and TRBJ2-7; TRBD1 matches at 8 bases. J gave up 3 bases and V 2 bases, and 6 bases lay outside the gene matches. The germline V gene has CDR1 MNHNY and CDR2 SVGAGI (reference sequence). CDR3 length: 15 amino acids.

Only a few counts were recorded for this clonotype. The chain uses TRBV5-4 and TRBJ2-7; D may correspond to TRBD1 or TRBD2 (5 bases each). The germline CDR1 and CDR2 sequences are SGHNT and YYREEE (reference sequence). V lost 2 bases and J lost 0, with 12 bases in between. The CDR3 runs to 15 residues. CDR3 residues: CASSFWDVVSYEQYF. In DNA, the CDR3 is TGTGCCAGCAGCTTCTGGGACGTTGTCTCCTACGAGCAGTACTTC.

The chain combines TRBV15 with TRBJ1-1; TRBD1 matches at 8 bases. With V trimmed by 4 bases and J by 5 bases, 9 bases remained unmatched. This CDR3 is built from 15 residues. Germline-derived CDR1 and CDR2 are LNHNV and YYDKDF (reference sequence). In nucleotides, the CDR3 is TGTGCCACCAGCAAGAAAGGACAGGGTGGGACTGAAGCTTTCTTT. Protein sequence: CATSKKGQGGTEAFF.

The V gene is TRBV27, the J gene TRBJ2-5, with TRBD1 matching 9 bases. Losses at the gene ends were 1 base for V and 4 bases for J; bases not matched to a gene: 7. Germline V lookup: CDR1 MNHEY, CDR2 SMNVEV (reference sequence). There are 16 residues in the CDR3. In DNA, the CDR3 is TGTGCCAGCAGTTTATTCGGTGGGACAGGGTTAGAGACCCAGTACTTC. This translates into CASSLFGGTGLETQYF.

The chain uses TRBV7-9 and TRBJ1-4, with no clear D. The germline V and J ends were trimmed by 0 bases and 9 bases, with 8 bases remaining between them. CDR1 SEHNR and CDR2 FQNEAQ come from the germline V gene (reference sequence). There are 13 residues in the CDR3. The CDR3 DNA sequence: TGTGCCAGCAGCTTAGCGCTCGGGAAAAAACTGTTTTTT. Residues: CASSLALGKKLFF.

Points on this clonotype: One end of the junction varies from germline; a read error may be responsible. The CDR3: CASSYNLGQGANTGELFF. CDR3 bases: TGTGCCAGCAGTTACAACCTCGGGCAGGGAGCGAACACCGGGGAGCTGTTTTTT. The rearrangement links TRBV10-3 to TRBJ2-2; either TRBD1 or TRBD2 may fit D (5 bases each). Germline lookup yields CDR1 ENHRY and CDR2 SYGVKD. This CDR3 region has 18 residues.

The gene calls are TRBV7-9 and TRBJ2-7, with D perhaps being TRBD1 or TRBD2 (5 bases each). The CDR3 loop spans 15 amino acids. V gave up 5 bases and J gave up 5 bases, with 19 bases separating them. Germline V gene sequence: CDR1 SEHNR, CDR2 FQNEAQ (reference sequence). DNA of the CDR3: TGTGCCAGCAGCCAGTCGGGACGGGGTCGCAACGAGCAGTACTTC. Translating it yields CASSQSGRGRNEQYF.

This clonotype was detected only once. J is TRBJ1-4 and V is TRBV25-1; 7 nucleotides agree with TRBD1. The CDR3 is made up of 15 amino acids. The V and J ends lost 5 bases and 3 bases, in that order; junction bases with no gene match: 6. Germline V gene data show CDR1 as MGHDK and CDR2 as SYGVNS. The CDR3 nucleotides are TGTGCCAGCAGTTTATCCACAGGGGCTAATGAAAAACTGTTTTTT. Protein sequence: CASSLSTGANEKLFF.

The genes are TRBV20-1 and TRBJ2-7, with TRBD1 matching 7 bases. Looked up from germline, CDR1 is DFQATT and CDR2 is SNEGSKA (reference sequence). Germline trimming cut 3 bases from V and 3 bases from J; bases unmatched to any gene: 14. CDR3 length equals 16 residues. CDR3 protein: CSASLDTGVFYYEQYF. The CDR3 region has the DNA TGCAGTGCTAGTTTGGATACAGGGGTATTTTACTACGAGCAGTACTTC.